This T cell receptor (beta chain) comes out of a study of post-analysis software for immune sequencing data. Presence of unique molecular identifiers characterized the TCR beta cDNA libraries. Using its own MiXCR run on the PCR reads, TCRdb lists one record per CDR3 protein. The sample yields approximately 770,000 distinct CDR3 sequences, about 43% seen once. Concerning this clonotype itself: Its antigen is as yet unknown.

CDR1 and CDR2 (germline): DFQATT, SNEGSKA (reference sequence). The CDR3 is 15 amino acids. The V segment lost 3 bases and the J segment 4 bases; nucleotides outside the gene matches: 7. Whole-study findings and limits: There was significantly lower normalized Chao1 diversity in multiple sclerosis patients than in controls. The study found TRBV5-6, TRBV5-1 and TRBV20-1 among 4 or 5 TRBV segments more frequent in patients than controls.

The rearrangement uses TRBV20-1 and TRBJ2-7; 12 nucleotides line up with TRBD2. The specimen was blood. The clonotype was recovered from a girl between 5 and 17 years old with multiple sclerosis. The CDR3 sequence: CSARLAGGPTYEQYF. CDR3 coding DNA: TGCAGTGCTAGGCTAGCGGGAGGGCCGACATACGAGCAGTACTTC.